These 2 T cell receptor beta chains originate from one sample sequenced in a study of T cell responses to AZD1222 COVID-19 vaccine. Sequenced by immunoSEQ multiplex PCR; TCRdb stores in-frame clones only, minus some. Of 110,000 to 150,000 clones listed, 80% to 90% are singletons. The specimen comprised peripheral blood, sampled on day 0 of AZD1222 vaccination. Receptors were obtained from an adult in good health.

V gene TRBV20-1 combines with J gene TRBJ1-2, with D uncertain. Germline-derived CDR1 and CDR2 are DFQATT and SNEGSKA (reference sequence). V shed 7 bases and J shed 5 bases, with 8 bases lying between them. CDR3 length: 10 amino acids. For the CDR3, the DNA is TGCAGTGTGGACGTTTATGGCTACACCTTC. This sequence encodes CSVDVYGYTF.

This rearrangement joins TRBV27 to TRBJ2-7; maybe TRBD1 (5 bases). V gave up 6 bases and J gave up 5 bases, with 17 bases separating them. Germline assignment: CDR1 MNHEY and CDR2 SMNVEV (reference sequence). The CDR3 covers 14 residues. CDR3 amino acids: CASSPNFGADEQYF. The CDR3 nucleotides are TGTGCCAGCAGCCCAAACTTTGGGGCCGACGAGCAGTACTTC.